These T cell receptor beta chains were read from a single sample in a study of shared clonotypes between healthy human individuals. Here immunoSEQ multiplex PCR was the method, and the copy in TCRdb shows in-frame clones only, minus some. The profile shows about 2.1 million clones, just over 90% of them singletons. The sequencing input was naive CD8+ T cells from PBMCs. All receptors come from a man aged 18 to 29 in good health. Some clones in this sample may be carry-over from other donors' samples. Each CDR3 is given with its conserved first and last residue. A D gene is named only where the DNA matches it firmly. Part of the rows lack a size; the others show once, few, many or a class for expanded clones.

D	V	size	J	DNA	CDR3
-	TRBV15	-	TRBJ2-3	TGTGCCACGGGGTCCAGGGAGGCAGATACGCAGTATTTT	CATGSREADTQYF
-	TRBV27	-	TRBJ2-1	TGTGCCAGCAGTTGGGGGAGAAGGAATGAGCAGTTCTTC	CASSWGRRNEQFF
-	TRBV27	-	TRBJ2-1	TGTGCCAGCAGTTTGGTTTCCGTCTACAATGAGCAGTTCTTC	CASSLVSVYNEQFF
-	TRBV4-3	-	TRBJ2-3	TGCGCCAGCAGCCAAGACATCGCCCCTAGGACTATAACTACGGATACGCAGTATTTT	CASSQDIAPRTITTDTQYF
-	TRBV6-4	-	TRBJ2-1	TGTGCCAGCAGTGGGGGGTATGAGCAGTTCTTC	CASSGGYEQFF
-	TRBV21-1	-	TRBJ2-7	TGTGCCAGCAGCAAAGTGGCGCGGGGCCTCTCCTACGAGCAGTACTTC	CASSKVARGLSYEQYF
TRBD1	TRBV7-9	once	TRBJ1-2	TGTGCCAGCAGCTCTTACCGGACAGGGACGGGCTACACCTTC	CASSSYRTGTGYTF
TRBD1	TRBV7-6	-	TRBJ2-7	TGTGCCAGCAGCGACAGGGACTACGAGCAGTACTTC	CASSDRDYEQYF
-	TRBV6-5	-	TRBJ2-1	TGTGCCAGCAGCATACTCGAGGGGATTCGCAATGAGCAGTTCTTC	CASSILEGIRNEQFF
-	TRBV7-9	-	TRBJ2-3	TGTGCCAGCAGCCAGAGCACAGATACGCAGTATTTT	CASSQSTDTQYF
-	TRBV9	-	TRBJ2-2	TGTGCCAGCAGCGTAGTTGGAAATTCCGGGGAGCTGTTTTTT	CASSVVGNSGELFF
-	TRBV28	-	TRBJ2-1	TGTGCCAGCAGTTTAGAGGCTAGCAGAGAGCAGTTCTTC	CASSLEASREQFF
-	TRBV9	-	TRBJ2-6	TGTGCCAGCAGGGATAGCCCAGGGGCTGGGGCCAACGTCCTGACTTTC	CASRDSPGAGANVLTF
TRBD1	TRBV2	-	TRBJ1-2	TGTGCCAGCAGGGGGACAGTCTTAAACTATGGCTACACCTTC	CASRGTVLNYGYTF
TRBD1	TRBV7-9	-	TRBJ2-1	TGTGCCAGCAGCGGGAGACAGGGGGTCTACAATGAGCAGTTCTTC	CASSGRQGVYNEQFF
-	TRBV19	-	TRBJ1-4	TGTGCCAGCGCCCGGCCGGCAACTAATGAAAAACTGTTTTTT	CASARPATNEKLFF
TRBD1	TRBV7-9	-	TRBJ2-1	TGTGCCAGCAGCTTCCGGGACAGGGGAATTGGGGATGAGCAGTTCTTC	CASSFRDRGIGDEQFF
TRBD1	TRBV9	-	TRBJ1-5	TGTGCCAGCAGCCCGGGGACAGGGGGGAATCAGCCCCAGCATTTT	CASSPGTGGNQPQHF
TRBD1	TRBV19	-	TRBJ2-7	TGTGCCAGTAGTCTGGGACAGGATATTCGGGAGCAGTACTTC	CASSLGQDIREQYF
-	TRBV13	-	TRBJ2-1	TGTGCCAGCAGCATGGGGGGGACAGCCTACAATGAGCAGTTCTTC	CASSMGGTAYNEQFF
-	TRBV27	-	TRBJ2-1	TGTGCCAGCAGTTTATCAAGTCGAGGTGAGCAGTTCTTC	CASSLSSRGEQFF
-	TRBV10-1	few	TRBJ2-2	TGCGCCAGCAGTGGCGGCGGGGAGCTGTTTTTT	CASSGGGELFF
TRBD1	TRBV5-8	-	TRBJ1-2	TGTGCCAGCATCCACAGGGGGCCTAACTATGGCTACACCTTC	CASIHRGPNYGYTF
TRBD2	TRBV6-1	-	TRBJ2-7	TGTGCCACCGAAGGACTAGCTCCCTACGAGCAGTACTTC	CATEGLAPYEQYF
-	TRBV11-2	-	TRBJ2-5	TGTGCCAGCAGCGCAATACTAGCGACAGGAGAGACCCAGTACTTC	CASSAILATGETQYF
TRBD2	TRBV7-9	-	TRBJ2-4	TGTGCCAGCAGCTTAGCTTCACCCCTAGCGGGACGGGACATTCAGTACTTC	CASSLASPLAGRDIQYF
TRBD1	TRBV9	-	TRBJ1-2	TGTGCCAGCAGCGCGGACAGGGTACTTCCTTACTATGGCTACACCTTC	CASSADRVLPYYGYTF
TRBD2	TRBV7-8	-	TRBJ2-7	TGTGCCAGCAGCTTAGCGAACCACGGTCGGGAGGACGAGCAGTACTTC	CASSLANHGREDEQYF